This T cell receptor beta chain was obtained from a study of PD-L1 blockade in urothelial cancer. Trimming cost V 5 bases and J 2 bases, with 19 bases left between them. This CDR3 region has 16 residues. Germline CDR1 PRHDT, CDR2 FYEKMQ (reference sequence). Time point denoted: pretreatment peripheral blood. Method: immunoSEQ multiplex PCR; TCRdb's copy keeps in-frame clones and lacks some. The sample carries 50,000 or so clones, 75% to 90% recorded once. This chain links TRBV13 with TRBJ2-7; a weak D match, TRBD1 (6 bases). This material consisted of PBMCs, taken around atezolizumab (anti-PD-L1) treatment. The receptor was isolated from a man aged 45-65 years with urothelial cancer. The DNA for the CDR3 is TGTGCCAGCAGCCCTTCCTTGGGGGCCCAAGCCTACGAGCAGTACTTC. Translation: CASSPSLGAQAYEQYF.